What follows are 2 T cell receptor beta chains derived from one specimen sequenced in a study of blood T cell repertoires in COVID-19. Assay: immunoSEQ multiplex PCR; the TCRdb copy retains only in-frame clones and omits some. The data show just under 350,000 clones, about four fifths seen once. Sequencing was carried out using peripheral blood. These receptors all stem from a man under 40 with active or convalescent COVID-19.

This clone appeared once. In DNA form, the CDR3 reads TGTGCCAGCAGCAAGACCGTATTCTTAGCGGGAAAGTTGGCAGATACGCAGTATTTT. This codes for CASSKTVFLAGKLADTQYF. This chain joins TRBV21-1 and TRBJ2-3; TRBD2 is taken as the D call from the table, unchecked against the DNA. TRBV21-1 is described as a pseudogene. The CDR3 covers 19 residues.

The rearrangement links TRBV6-1 to TRBJ1-4, with D hard to call. The CDR3 runs to 14 residues. CDR1 and CDR2 (germline): MNHNS, SASEGT. With 2 bases removed from V and 6 bases from J, the gap between germline ends came to 10 bases. In nucleotides, the CDR3 is TGTGCCAGCAGTGAAAAACAGTCTGATGAAAAACTGTTTTTT. This translates into CASSEKQSDEKLFF.